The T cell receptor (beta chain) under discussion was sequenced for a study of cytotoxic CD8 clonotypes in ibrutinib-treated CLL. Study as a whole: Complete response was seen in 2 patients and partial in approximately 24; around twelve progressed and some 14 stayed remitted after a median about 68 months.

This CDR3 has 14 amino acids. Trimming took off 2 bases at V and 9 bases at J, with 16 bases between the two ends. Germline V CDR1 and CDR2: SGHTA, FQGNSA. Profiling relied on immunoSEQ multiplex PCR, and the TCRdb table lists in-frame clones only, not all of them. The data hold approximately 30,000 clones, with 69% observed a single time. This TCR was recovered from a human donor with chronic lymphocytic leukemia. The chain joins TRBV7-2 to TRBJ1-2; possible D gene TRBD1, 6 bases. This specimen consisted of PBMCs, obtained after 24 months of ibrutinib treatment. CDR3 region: CASSLTGRSGSYTF. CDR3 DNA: TGTGCCAGCAGCTTAACAGGGAGGTCCGGAAGCTACACCTTC.